What follows are 15 T cell receptor beta chains derived from one specimen sequenced in a study of T cell responses to AZD1222 COVID-19 vaccine. Sequencing was performed with immunoSEQ multiplex PCR; in TCRdb, only in-frame clones are kept and a portion is missing. The profile shows around 67,000 clones, about 83% of them singletons. The source was peripheral blood, collected on day 0 of AZD1222 vaccination. These receptor sequences come from an adult in good health.

The chain couples TRBV5-5 to TRBJ2-3, with no clear D. Germline loops: CDR1 SGHKS, CDR2 YYEKEE (reference sequence). The germline V and J ends were trimmed by 1 base and 0 bases, with 6 bases remaining between them. The CDR3 is 14 residues long. CDR3 amino acids: CASSLFLSTDTQYF. The CDR3 DNA reads TGTGCCAGCAGCTTGTTCTTGAGCACAGATACGCAGTATTTT. Full variable domain (rest looked up from reference TRBV5-5 and TRBJ2-3): DAGVTQSPTHLIKTRGQQVTLRCSPISGHKSVSWYQQVLGQGPQFIFQYYEKEERGRGNFPDRFSARQFPNYSSELNVNALLLGDSALYLCASSLFLSTDTQYFGPGTRLTVL.

The chain recombines TRBV9 with TRBJ2-3; 8 nucleotides line up with TRBD2. CDR1 and CDR2 (germline): SGDLS, YYNGEE. With 3 bases clipped from V and 2 bases from J, the junction kept 11 bases outside the gene matches. The length of the CDR3 is 17 residues. CDR3 sequence reads: CASSDSRTSSLTDTQYF. The CDR3 DNA sequence: TGTGCCAGCAGCGATAGTAGGACTAGCAGCCTCACAGATACGCAGTATTTT.

The V call is TRBV7-6, the J call TRBJ2-7, with TRBD2 matching over 11 bases. Trimming removed 5 bases from V and 4 bases from J; junction bases left unmatched: 7. CDR3 length: 15 residues. Germline assignment: CDR1 SGHVS and CDR2 FNYEAQ. CDR3 in amino acids: CASSTRLAGPYEQYF. The CDR3 region has the DNA TGTGCCAGCAGCACCAGACTAGCGGGGCCATACGAGCAGTACTTC. The whole variable domain, filled in from reference TRBV7-6 and TRBJ2-7, reads GAGVSQSPRYKVTKRGQDVALRCDPISGHVSLYWYRQALGQGPEFLTYFNYEAQQDKSGLPNDRFSAERPEGSISTLTIQRTEQRDSAMYRCASSTRLAGPYEQYFGPGTRLTVT.

The chain uses TRBV12-3 or TRBV12-4 and TRBJ2-7, with TRBD1 matching over 7 bases. V lost 5 bases to trimming and J lost 2 bases; unmatched junction nucleotides: 3. The CDR3 extends over 13 amino acids. In DNA form, the CDR3 reads TGTGCCAGCAGTCCCAGGGGGACCTACGAGCAGTACTTC. Translation gives CASSPRGTYEQYF.

The rearrangement joins TRBV27 to TRBJ2-3; D unclear. The ends were cut back, 5 bases at V and 4 bases at J, with 13 bases in the middle. The germline CDR1 and CDR2 sequences are MNHEY and SMNVEV (reference sequence). CDR3 length: 14 residues. The CDR3 loop is CASSPTLGADTQYF. The CDR3 DNA reads as TGTGCCAGCAGTCCCACCCTGGGCGCAGATACGCAGTATTTT.

The rearrangement joins TRBV4-2 to TRBJ1-2, with D possibly being TRBD1 (6 bases). The CDR3 contains 15 residues. CDR1 is LGHNA and CDR2 is YNFKEQ in the germline V gene. Between the trimmed V and J ends, which lost 4 bases and 2 bases, there was a span of 14 bases. The CDR3 is CASSPGGSANYGYTF. CDR3 nucleotides: TGTGCCAGCAGCCCGGGGGGCAGCGCCAACTATGGCTACACCTTC.

The chain combines TRBV2 with TRBJ2-3; 11 bases match TRBD2. The CDR3 loop spans 16 amino acids. Trimming took 6 bases from V and 0 from J; bases not matched to a gene: 5. Looked up from germline, CDR1 is SNHLY and CDR2 is FYNNEI. CDR3 DNA sequence: TGTGCCAGCAGGATGACTAGCGGGGCTAGCACAGATACGCAGTATTTT. Protein: CASRMTSGASTDTQYF.

The chain carries TRBV29-1 and TRBJ2-7; TRBD2 aligns across 11 bases. V lost 5 bases, J lost 6 bases, and 9 bases stayed unmatched. The germline V gene encodes CDR1 SQVTM and CDR2 ANQGSEA. The length of the CDR3 is 14 residues. The CDR3 loop is CSVLYSGGAVEQYF. DNA for the CDR3: TGCAGCGTTCTCTATAGCGGGGGGGCGGTCGAGCAGTACTTC.

CDR3 in DNA: TGCAGCGCCGGTGGGGCGGGCTATGGCTACACCTTC. This codes for CSAGGAGYGYTF. The chain employs TRBV29-1 and TRBJ1-2; TRBD1 might be the D (5 bases). Trimming removed 7 bases from V and 4 bases from J, with 13 bases in between. The CDR3 spans 12 residues. The germline V gene encodes CDR1 SQVTM and CDR2 ANQGSEA.

CDR3 amino acids: CSVDSYEQFF. CDR3 sequence (DNA): TGCAGCGTTGACTCCTATGAGCAGTTCTTC. The chain is built from TRBV29-1 and TRBJ2-1, with D hard to call. The germline V gene has CDR1 SQVTM and CDR2 ANQGSEA. The CDR3 runs 10 residues. Trimming removed 3 bases from V and 8 bases from J, with 5 bases in between.

This clone was counted once. The chain combines TRBV2 with TRBJ1-6; D gene ambiguous. The length of the CDR3 is 13 residues. Germline lookup yields CDR1 SNHLY and CDR2 FYNNEI. The germline V and J ends were trimmed by 7 bases and 11 bases, with 15 bases remaining between them. The CDR3: CASIRGAPTPLHF. CDR3 nucleotides: TGTGCCAGCATCCGAGGCGCGCCCACACCCCTCCACTTT.

The J gene is TRBJ2-2, the V gene TRBV6-4; D is uncertain. Germline V gene data show CDR1 as MRHNA and CDR2 as SNTAGT. The CDR3 is made up of 15 amino acids. Trimming left V 3 bases short and J 4 bases short, with 12 bases between. CDR3 protein: CASSEFAGVTGELFF. The CDR3 region has the DNA TGTGCCAGCAGTGAGTTTGCTGGGGTCACCGGGGAGCTGTTTTTT.

The chain links TRBV9 to TRBJ2-6; no firm D call. V was pared by 0 bases and J by 0 bases, with 10 bases between. The CDR3 extends over 17 amino acids. Germline CDR1 SGDLS, CDR2 YYNGEE. DNA of the CDR3: TGTGCCAGCAGCGTAGGGGGTCCCGACTCTGGGGCCAACGTCCTGACTTTC. The encoded protein is CASSVGGPDSGANVLTF.

The chain combines TRBV5-6 with TRBJ2-2, with TRBD2 identical over 10 bases. The trim removed 2 bases at V and 7 bases at J, leaving 11 bases unmatched. This CDR3 has 17 amino acids. The germline CDR1 and CDR2 sequences are SGHDT and YYEEEE. The CDR3 DNA reads TGTGCCAGCAGCTTCCCTAGCGGGGGCCCGCCTGGCGGGGAGCTGTTTTTT. Its translation: CASSFPSGGPPGGELFF.

This clone was seen once. The chain couples TRBV5-1 to TRBJ2-3; possibly TRBD1 for D (5 bases). The V gene's germline CDR1 is SGHRS and CDR2 YFSETQ. This CDR3 comprises 18 residues. The V end was cut by 0 bases, the J end by 3 bases, with 20 bases between. The CDR3 DNA reads as TGCGCCAGCAGCTTGGTAGGGGCGACTCTGACGAGGACAGATACGCAGTATTTT. Translated, it gives CASSLVGATLTRTDTQYF.